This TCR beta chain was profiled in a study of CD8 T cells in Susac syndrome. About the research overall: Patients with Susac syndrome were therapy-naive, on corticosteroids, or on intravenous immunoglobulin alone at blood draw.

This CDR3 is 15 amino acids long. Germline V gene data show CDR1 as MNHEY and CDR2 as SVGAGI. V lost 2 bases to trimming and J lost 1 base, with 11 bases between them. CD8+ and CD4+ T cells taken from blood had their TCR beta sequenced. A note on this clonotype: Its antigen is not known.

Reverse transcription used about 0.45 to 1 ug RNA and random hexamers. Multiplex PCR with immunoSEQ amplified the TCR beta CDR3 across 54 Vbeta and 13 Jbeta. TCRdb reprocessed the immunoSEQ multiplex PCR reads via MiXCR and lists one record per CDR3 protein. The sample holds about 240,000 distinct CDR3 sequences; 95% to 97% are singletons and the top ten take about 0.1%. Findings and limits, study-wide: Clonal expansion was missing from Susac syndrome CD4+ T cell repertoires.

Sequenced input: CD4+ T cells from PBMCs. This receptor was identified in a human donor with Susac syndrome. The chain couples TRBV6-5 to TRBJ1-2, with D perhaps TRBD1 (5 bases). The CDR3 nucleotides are TGTGCCAGCAGTTACACCACAGGAATTAACTATGGCTACACCTTC. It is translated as CASSYTTGINYGYTF.